Below, 17 T cell receptor beta chains from the same sample are listed, as sequenced in a study of blood T cell repertoires in COVID-19 (dated by TCRdb to the early 2020s). The library was prepared using the immunoSEQ multiplex PCR assay. TCRdb took over this immuneACCESS table, retaining in-frame rearrangements with V and J assigned. Such tables are incomplete; in checked studies, under half of the missing clones stem from an unresolved V gene, and the remainder is unexplained. This sample lists approximately 88,000 clones; around three quarters were detected once. The top ten clones comprise 40% to 60% of the sample. The sample consisted of peripheral blood. Receptors were obtained from a human donor in a cohort sampled during active COVID-19.

The chain is built from TRBV28 and TRBJ1-3, with D unresolved. From germline, CDR1 is MDHEN and CDR2 SYDVKM. V lost 4 bases and J lost 0, with 10 bases in between. The CDR3 sequence is 15 residues long. The CDR3 sequence: CASSSGSDSGNTIYF. The CDR3 coding sequence is TGTGCCAGCAGTTCCGGCAGCGACTCTGGAAACACCATATATTTT.

The sample holds a few counts of this clone. The V call is TRBV28, the J call TRBJ1-5; weak D call: TRBD1 (5 bases). The germline gives CDR1 MDHEN, CDR2 SYDVKM. This CDR3 has 15 amino acids. V lost 3 bases to trimming and J lost 2 bases, with 11 bases between them. CDR3 in amino acids: CASSFGGRGNQPQHF. The CDR3 region has the DNA TGTGCCAGCAGTTTCGGGGGTCGGGGCAATCAGCCCCAGCATTTT.

This clone was detected a few times. J is TRBJ1-1 and V is TRBV18; 8 nucleotides agree with TRBD1. The germline V gene has CDR1 KGHSH and CDR2 LQKENI. The CDR3 spans 15 residues. V lost 5 bases to trimming and J lost 0 bases; unmatched junction nucleotides: 5. CDR3 DNA sequence: TGTGCCAGCTCAGGGAGACAGGGGTTGAACACTGAAGCTTTCTTT. Residues: CASSGRQGLNTEAFF. Full variable domain (missing parts from reference TRBV18 and TRBJ1-1): NAGVMQNPRHLVRRRGQEARLRCSPMKGHSHVYWYRQLPEEGLKFMVYLQKENIIDESGMPKERFSAEFPKEGPSILRIQQVVRGDSAAYFCASSGRQGLNTEAFFGQGTRLTVV.

The chain couples TRBV28 to TRBJ1-5; maybe TRBD1 (6 bases). CDR1 is MDHEN and CDR2 is SYDVKM in the germline V gene. Trimming removed 5 bases from V and 6 bases from J, with 17 bases in between. CDR3 length equals 15 residues. CDR3: CASSRGGGVGQPQHF. For the CDR3, the DNA is TGTGCCAGCAGTAGGGGAGGGGGGGTAGGTCAGCCCCAGCATTTT.

In its sample, this clone was seen a few times. The chain combines TRBV7-9 with TRBJ2-7; TRBD1 agrees at 11 bases. The CDR3 consists of 18 residues. V shed 2 bases and J 6 bases; nucleotides not matched to a gene: 15. The V gene's germline CDR1 is SEHNR and CDR2 FQNEAQ (reference sequence). The CDR3 sequence is CASSLLQGTGTGGLEQYF. The CDR3, as DNA: TGTGCCAGCAGCTTATTACAGGGGACCGGGACAGGGGGACTCGAGCAGTACTTC.

The J gene is TRBJ2-1, the V gene TRBV3-1 (or the pseudogene TRBV3-2); D uncertain. Germline lookup yields CDR1 LGHDT and CDR2 YNNKEL (reference sequence). The V gene lost 2 bases and the J gene lost 6 bases, with 14 bases spanning the gap. This CDR3 comprises 15 residues. The CDR3 reads CASSQSQFVSNEQFF. The CDR3 DNA follows: TGTGCCAGCAGCCAATCACAATTCGTAAGCAATGAGCAGTTCTTC.

This clone turned up a few times. This sequence joins TRBV7-3 and TRBJ2-7; TRBD2 is a possible D gene (6 bases). Germline V gene lookup returns CDR1 SGHTA and CDR2 FQGTGA. The ends were cut back, 5 bases at V and 1 base at J, with 12 bases in the middle. CDR3 length: 14 residues. The DNA for the CDR3 is TGTGCCAGCAGCACGTGGGGACTGTCCTACGAGCAGTACTTC. It translates to CASSTWGLSYEQYF.

This clone has a handful of counts. The rearrangement joins TRBV7-2 to TRBJ1-1; possible D gene TRBD1, 5 bases. Per the germline V gene, CDR1 is SGHTA and CDR2 is FQGNSA. Deletions cut 1 base from V and 1 base from J, with 13 bases between. The CDR3 contains 16 residues. The CDR3 nucleotides are TGTGCCAGCAGCTTAGGTTCGACAGTTCAGAACACTGAAGCTTTCTTT. The encoded protein is CASSLGSTVQNTEAFF.

The CDR3 DNA reads TGTGCCTGGAGTAGCGGGAGGGCCTTAGATACGCAGTATTTT. It translates to CAWSSGRALDTQYF. This chain uses TRBV30 with TRBJ2-3; 10 positions agree with TRBD2. With V trimmed by 2 bases and J by 5 bases, 4 bases remained unmatched. Germline-derived CDR1 and CDR2 are GTSNPN and SVGIG (reference sequence). This CDR3 has 14 residues.

J is TRBJ2-7 and V is TRBV27; 8 bases fit TRBD1. J was trimmed by 1 base and V by 0 bases; bases with no gene match: 5. The germline V gene has CDR1 MNHEY and CDR2 SMNVEV (reference sequence). CDR3 size: 16 residues. Here the CDR3 DNA reads TGTGCCAGCAGTTTATCGACCCAGGGGGCGTCCTACGAGCAGTACTTC. Protein: CASSLSTQGASYEQYF.

The chain is built from TRBV5-1 and TRBJ2-1; TRBD2 agrees at 15 bases. In germline, CDR1 is SGHRS, CDR2 YFSETQ. The length of the CDR3 is 15 residues. Unmatched junction bases numbered 4, after V lost 6 bases and J lost 6 bases. CDR3 loop: CASTRTSGRANEQFF. CDR3 coding DNA: TGCGCCAGCACCCGGACTAGCGGGAGGGCCAATGAGCAGTTCTTC. Combining the CDR3 with reference TRBV5-1 and TRBJ2-1 gives the whole variable domain KAGVTQTPRYLIKTRGQQVTLSCSPISGHRSVSWYQQTPGQGLQFLFEYFSETQRNKGNFPGRFSGRQFSNSRSEMNVSTLELGDSALYLCASTRTSGRANEQFFGPGTRLTVL.

The rearrangement uses TRBV5-4 and TRBJ2-2; D is possibly TRBD1 (6 bases). Per germline, CDR1 SGHNT and CDR2 YYREEE (reference sequence). The CDR3 is made up of 15 amino acids. The germline V and J ends were trimmed by 3 bases and 4 bases, with 13 bases remaining between them. DNA of the CDR3: TGTGCCAGCAGCTCCAGGACAGATCCCACCGGGGAGCTGTTTTTT. It codes for CASSSRTDPTGELFF.

This clone was seen only a few times. The V and J genes are TRBV19 and TRBJ2-7; 8 bases are a match to TRBD2. Germline V gene data show CDR1 as LNHDA and CDR2 as SQIVND (reference sequence). CDR3 length: 15 amino acids. The V segment lost 3 bases and the J segment 2 bases; nucleotides outside the gene matches: 6. CDR3 region: CASSIRAGAPYEQYF. The CDR3 nucleotides are TGTGCCAGTAGTATTAGAGCGGGAGCCCCCTACGAGCAGTACTTC.

The V gene is TRBV19, the J gene TRBJ2-7; 7 bases are shared with TRBD1. CDR1 is LNHDA, CDR2 SQIVND, per germline (reference sequence). The V and J ends lost 8 bases and 2 bases, in that order; junction bases with no gene match: 6. This CDR3 is 13 amino acids long. CDR3 sequence: CASSLTGTYEQYF. CDR3 DNA: TGTGCCAGTTCCCTGACAGGGACCTACGAGCAGTACTTC. Filled out from reference TRBV19 and TRBJ2-7, the complete variable domain reads DGGITQSPKYLFRKEGQNVTLSCEQNLNHDAMYWYRQDPGQGLRLIYYSQIVNDFQKGDIAEGYSVSREKKESFPLTVTSAQKNPTAFYLCASSLTGTYEQYFGPGTRLTVT.

The chain couples TRBV7-2 to TRBJ2-1, with D possibly being TRBD1 (5 bases). V was shortened by 2 bases and J by 1 base, with 12 bases between the two germline ends. The CDR3 extends over 16 amino acids. Per germline, CDR1 SGHTA and CDR2 FQGNSA. The CDR3 DNA is TGTGCCAGCAGCTTACAGGGATTTGGTTCCTACAATGAGCAGTTCTTC. It is translated as CASSLQGFGSYNEQFF.

V gene TRBV6-2 or TRBV6-3 combines with J gene TRBJ2-1; D gene ambiguous. V gave up 2 bases and J gave up 4 bases, with 12 bases separating them. The CDR3 has 15 amino acids. Germline-derived CDR1 and CDR2 are MNHEY and SVGEGT. The CDR3 nucleotides are TGTGCCAGCAGTTACCGTCGACAAGAGTACAATGAGCAGTTCTTC. Amino acids: CASSYRRQEYNEQFF.

A remark on this clone: Other DNA variants within this sample encode the same CDR3. The chain uses TRBV27 and TRBJ1-3, with D uncertain. Germline V gives CDR1 MNHEY, CDR2 SMNVEV (reference sequence). The V and J ends lost 5 bases and 0 bases respectively, with 5 bases between them. The CDR3 contains 13 residues. In DNA form, the CDR3 reads TGTGCCAGCAGTCTCTCCTCTGGAAACACCATATATTTT. This translates into CASSLSSGNTIYF.